The clone carrying this TCR delta chain was counted a few times. TCRdb records a much larger clone's protein for this DNA, with a difference at residue 16 that likely arises from a read error; the protein given is the translation of the DNA. Trimming cost V 4 bases and J 3 bases, with 39 bases left between them. Germline loops: CDR1 TSWWSYY, CDR2 QGS. The CDR3 spans 23 residues. This sample is drawn from a study of gamma-delta T cells after stem cell transplantation. TCRdb reran clone calling via CATT on the RT-PCR reads. The profile covers over a thousand delta-chain clones, with 4.5% to 7% appearing a single time and around 46% taken by the ten largest.

The V gene is TRDV1, the J gene TRDJ1; tentatively, D is TRDD2 (8 bases). The source material was gamma-delta T cells. This receptor was identified in a human donor. It is not recorded whose cells these are; they may come from a transplant donor. CDR3 sequence: CALGVRPSYAAWGFLPSSDKLIF. As DNA, the CDR3 is TGTGCTCTTGGGGTCCGGCCTTCCTATGCGGCCTGGGGGTTCCTTCCCTCTTCCGATAAACTCATCTTT.